The 22 T cell receptor beta chains below come from one sample, sequenced in a study of T cells after yellow fever vaccination. Each CDR3 protein is one row after TCRdb ran MiXCR on the 5' RACE reads. In the table there are fewer than 350,000 distinct CDR3 sequences, roughly 3.5% of which are singletons. The material was PBMCs, obtained on the day of the yellow fever booster vaccination. These receptors all stem from a man aged 18 to 30 who received the YFV17D yellow fever vaccine.

The chain recombines TRBV4-1 with TRBJ2-5, with 8 bases that match TRBD2. The CDR3 spans 15 residues. Germline V CDR1 and CDR2: MGHRA, YSYEKL. V lost 1 base to trimming and J lost 2 bases; unmatched junction nucleotides: 3. CDR3: CASSQVTSGQETQYF. For the CDR3, the DNA is TGCGCCAGCAGCCAAGTAACTAGCGGACAAGAGACCCAGTACTTC.

The rearrangement uses TRBV28 and TRBJ1-5, with unresolved D. Trimming pared 8 bases from V and 4 bases from J, leaving 3 bases between. The germline V gene has CDR1 MDHEN and CDR2 SYDVKM. The CDR3 totals 10 residues. The CDR3 nucleotides are TGTGCCAGCGGAAATCAGCCCCAGCATTTT. This sequence encodes CASGNQPQHF.

V usage is TRBV5-1 and J usage is TRBJ2-7; TRBD2 might be the D (5 bases). Trimming cost V 0 bases and J 2 bases, with 12 bases left between them. There are 15 residues in the CDR3. Germline V lookup: CDR1 SGHRS, CDR2 YFSETQ. CDR3 residues: CASSLGVGLTYEQYF. CDR3 sequence (DNA): TGCGCCAGCAGCTTGGGCGTCGGACTGACCTACGAGCAGTACTTC.

This clonotype occurred a few times. J is TRBJ1-1 and V is TRBV6-1; TRBD1 is a possible D gene (5 bases). Per the germline V gene, CDR1 is MNHNS and CDR2 is SASEGT. The CDR3 runs to 15 residues. V lost 7 bases and J 1 base, leaving 16 bases between the germline ends. The CDR3 DNA reads TGTGCCAGCACCCAATGGGGCAGGGCGAACACTGAAGCTTTCTTT. Translated, it gives CASTQWGRANTEAFF.

Concerning this clonotype itself: Given a much more abundant clone one base away, this may be a read error. This chain joins TRBV5-4 and TRBJ2-2, with 15 bases fitting TRBD2. The germline gives CDR1 SGHNT, CDR2 YYREEE (reference sequence). V gave up 8 bases and J gave up 3 bases; unmatched junction bases: 2. The CDR3 loop spans 15 amino acids. CDR3 amino acids: CASGLAGGHTGELFF. In DNA form, the CDR3 reads TGTGCCAGTGGACTAGCGGGGGGGCACACCGGGGAGCTGTTTTTT.

Ten or more counts support this clonotype. The V gene is TRBV4-3, the J gene TRBJ2-1; D is possibly TRBD2 (5 bases). The CDR3 contains 15 residues. With 0 bases removed from V and 3 bases from J, the gap between germline ends came to 9 bases. From germline, CDR1 is LGHNA and CDR2 YSLEER. Written as DNA, the CDR3 is TGCGCCAGCAGCCAAGACGGGGTTAACTACAATGAGCAGTTCTTC. This translates into CASSQDGVNYNEQFF.

In this sample, this clonotype turned up a few times. The chain recombines TRBV7-2 with TRBJ1-1; D unclear. V was trimmed by 5 bases and J by 8 bases, leaving 15 bases between them. The CDR3 sequence is 13 residues long. The germline V gene has CDR1 SGHTA and CDR2 FQGNSA. CDR3 DNA: TGTGCCAGCAGCCCTTACCCGGTTGTGGAAGCTTTCTTT. It yields the protein CASSPYPVVEAFF.

The table lists this clonotype with many counts. The chain carries TRBV7-2 and TRBJ2-7; D call uncertain. V lost 1 base and J 0 bases, leaving 7 bases between the germline ends. This CDR3 spans 14 amino acids. CDR1 is SGHTA and CDR2 is FQGNSA in the germline V gene. The CDR3 sequence is CASSLVTDSYEQYV. The DNA of the CDR3 is TGTGCCAGCAGCTTAGTCACCGACTCCTACGAGCAGTACGTC.

Comments on this clonotype: This may come from a read error, since a much larger clone is one base off. V and J are TRBV5-1 and TRBJ2-2; D might be TRBD2 (5 bases). CDR1 SGHRS and CDR2 YFSETQ come from the germline V gene. This CDR3 is 15 amino acids long. This CDR3 reads CASSLVSTVTGELYF. CDR3 nucleotide sequence: TGCGCCAGCAGCTTGGTTTCGACCGTCACCGGGGAGCTGTATTTT.

This clonotype was seen at least ten times. The rearrangement joins TRBV7-9 to TRBJ1-4, with D uncertain. The CDR3 is 13 amino acids. Germline lookup yields CDR1 SEHNR and CDR2 FQNEAQ (reference sequence). The V end was cut by 1 base, the J end by 8 bases, with 8 bases between. DNA for the CDR3: TGTGCCAGCAGCTTAGGGTTGGAAGAAAAACTGTTTTTT. This codes for CASSLGLEEKLFF.

The chain links TRBV3-1 to TRBJ1-5; possible D gene TRBD1, 6 bases. The CDR3 sequence is 17 residues long. The V gene's germline CDR1 is LGHDT and CDR2 YNNKEL (reference sequence). V dropped 2 bases and J dropped 5 bases, with 19 bases sitting between them. For the CDR3, the DNA is TGTGCCAGCAGCCAACGCTATAATAGGGGGGGCGATCAGCCCCAGCATTTT. As protein: CASSQRYNRGGDQPQHF.

This clonotype was detected only a few times. The V and J genes are TRBV14 and TRBJ2-3; no firm D call. CDR1 and CDR2 from the germline V gene are SGHDN and FVKESK. V was shortened by 4 bases and J by 2 bases, with 10 bases between the two germline ends. The CDR3 totals 14 residues. CDR3 in DNA: TGTGCCAGCAGCCCGGGCCCGAACACAGATACGCAGTATTTT. It yields the protein CASSPGPNTDTQYF.

Only a few counts were recorded for this clonotype. The chain joins TRBV20-1 to TRBJ1-1, with TRBD1 matching 7 bases. V gave up 0 bases and J gave up 4 bases; unmatched junction bases: 8. The CDR3 runs 15 residues. CDR1 is DFQATT, CDR2 SNEGSKA, per germline (reference sequence). CDR3 DNA sequence: TGCAGTGCTAGAGAGCGACAGGGTTGGCGCACTGAAGCTTTCTTT. Encoded protein: CSARERQGWRTEAFF.

This clonotype came up many times. V is TRBV6-5 and J is TRBJ2-2; either TRBD1 or TRBD2 may fit D (6 bases each). The V end lost 6 bases, the J end lost 5 bases, and 19 bases lay between the germline ends. The CDR3 has 16 amino acids. Germline V gene sequence: CDR1 MNHEY, CDR2 SVGAGI. For the CDR3, the DNA is TGTGCCAGCAGCACTCGCGCGGGACACAGGACCGGGGAGCTGTTTTTT. As protein: CASSTRAGHRTGELFF.

The chain couples TRBV7-6 to TRBJ1-4, with TRBD1 matching 7 bases. The J segment lost 5 bases and the V segment lost 5 bases, leaving 8 bases of the junction unmatched. The CDR3 is made up of 15 amino acids. Per germline, CDR1 SGHVS and CDR2 FNYEAQ. CDR3 bases: TGTGCCAGCAGCACCATACAGGGGAGCAATGAAAAACTGTTTTTT. It specifies CASSTIQGSNEKLFF. Full variable domain (remainder filled in from reference TRBV7-6 and TRBJ1-4): GAGVSQSPRYKVTKRGQDVALRCDPISGHVSLYWYRQALGQGPEFLTYFNYEAQQDKSGLPNDRFSAERPEGSISTLTIQRTEQRDSAMYRCASSTIQGSNEKLFFGSGTQLSVL.

The rearrangement links TRBV6-1 to TRBJ2-4; D perhaps matches TRBD2 (6 bases). Germline V CDR1 and CDR2: MNHNS, SASEGT. The CDR3 spans 11 residues. V lost 8 bases, J lost 12 bases, and 14 bases lay in between. CDR3 sequence: CASSWRDHQYF. The CDR3 DNA reads as TGTGCCAGCTCATGGAGGGACCATCAGTACTTC.

As to this clonotype: Germline and junction disagree at one end, which may indicate a read error. The V and J genes are TRBV7-9 and TRBJ2-3; 12 bases agree with TRBD2. CDR3 length equals 17 residues. Germline CDR1 reads SEHNR; CDR2 reads FQNEAQ (reference sequence). CDR3 DNA sequence: TGTGCCAGCAGCCTAGCTAGCGGGGGGGCCTACACAGATACGCAGTATTTT. Amino acids: CASSLASGGAYTDTQYF.

At least ten counts were recorded for this clonotype. CDR3 sequence reads: CSAAPRPRDYNEQFF. For the CDR3, the DNA is TGCAGTGCAGCCCCGAGGCCTCGAGATTACAATGAGCAGTTCTTC. This chain connects TRBV20-1 to TRBJ2-1, with D hard to call. This CDR3 has 15 amino acids. The ends were cut back, 6 bases at V and 4 bases at J, with 19 bases in the middle. Germline CDR1 DFQATT, CDR2 SNEGSKA (reference sequence).

Ten or more counts support this clonotype. This chain uses TRBV3-1 with TRBJ2-7, with D perhaps TRBD1 (6 bases). Germline V gene data show CDR1 as LGHDT and CDR2 as YNNKEL (reference sequence). V shed 4 bases and J shed 5 bases, with 9 bases lying between them. The CDR3 has 12 amino acids. The CDR3: CASSPRTDEQYF. The CDR3 DNA reads as TGTGCCAGCAGCCCGCGGACAGACGAGCAGTACTTC.

The V call is TRBV5-1, the J call TRBJ2-5; D is ambiguous. Germline-derived CDR1 and CDR2 are SGHRS and YFSETQ. There are 16 residues in the CDR3. Trimming removed 2 bases at V and 3 bases at J, with 17 bases between. The CDR3 reads CASSFRRARVEETQYF. DNA for the CDR3: TGCGCCAGCAGCTTTCGTCGGGCAAGAGTAGAAGAGACCCAGTACTTC.

This clonotype was picked up a small number of times. The chain uses TRBV5-5 and TRBJ2-3; D gene uncertain. The CDR3 sequence is 15 residues long. Looked up from germline, CDR1 is SGHKS and CDR2 is YYEKEE (reference sequence). Trimming left V 0 bases short and J 3 bases short, with 11 bases between. In DNA form, the CDR3 reads TGTGCCAGCAGCTTGGACTACAAAAGTACAGATACGCAGTATTTT. Its translation is CASSLDYKSTDTQYF.

This clonotype was counted at least ten times. This chain uses TRBV7-9 with TRBJ2-7; D not resolved. Germline-derived CDR1 and CDR2 are SEHNR and FQNEAQ (reference sequence). The CDR3 is 14 amino acids. Trimming removed 1 base at V and 4 bases at J, with 11 bases between. Here the CDR3 reads CASSLGPVGYEQYV. CDR3 bases: TGTGCCAGCAGCTTAGGGCCCGTTGGGTACGAGCAGTACGTC.